Presented here are 27 T cell receptor beta chains from one specimen sequenced in a study of control samples from healthy donors and cancer patients. The protocol was immunoSEQ multiplex PCR, while the TCRdb copy is restricted to in-frame clones and leaves out a portion. Among about 140,000 clones listed, about 90% were seen once. Sequencing input: blood. Source of these receptors: a man younger than 35 in good health.

In its sample, this clone was seen once. This chain links TRBV6-2 or TRBV6-3 with TRBJ2-1; no definite D call. There are 14 residues in the CDR3. The germline V gene encodes CDR1 MNHEY and CDR2 SVGEGT. V was pared by 2 bases and J by 4 bases, with 9 bases between. CDR3 nucleotide sequence: TGTGCCAGCAGTTACCTCGGCCAGTACAATGAGCAGTTCTTC. Amino acids: CASSYLGQYNEQFF.

Comment on this clone: The same CDR3 also results from other DNA sequences found in this sample. This chain joins TRBV27 and TRBJ1-1; a possible D gene is TRBD1 (6 bases). CDR1 is MNHEY, CDR2 SMNVEV, per germline (reference sequence). Trimming left V 2 bases short and J 0 bases short, with 7 bases between. The CDR3 spans 14 residues. The CDR3: CASSLNRVNTEAFF. The CDR3 DNA is TGTGCCAGCAGTTTAAACAGGGTGAACACTGAAGCTTTCTTT.

The CDR3 sequence: CASSAGGANEKLFF. CDR3 in DNA: TGTGCCAGTAGTGCTGGAGGGGCTAATGAAAAACTGTTTTTT. V usage is TRBV10-3 and J usage is TRBJ1-4; maybe TRBD1 (5 bases). V was cut by 10 bases and J by 3 bases, with 15 bases left in between. In germline, CDR1 is ENHRY, CDR2 SYGVKD. This CDR3 has 14 residues.

The rearrangement uses TRBV4-1 and TRBJ1-3; 9 nucleotides match TRBD1. The junction had 7 bases not matched to a gene; V was cut back by 4 bases and J by 6 bases. CDR3 length: 15 amino acids. CDR1 and CDR2 (germline): MGHRA, YSYEKL. The CDR3 loop is CASSPLGQGINTIYF. The CDR3, as DNA: TGCGCCAGCAGCCCATTGGGACAGGGAATAAACACCATATATTTT.

The chain combines TRBV25-1 with TRBJ1-6; 7 bases fit TRBD1. The CDR3 is 14 residues long. In germline, CDR1 is MGHDK, CDR2 SYGVNS. Unmatched junction bases numbered 8, after V lost 6 bases and J lost 9 bases. The CDR3 region is CASREDRQGSPLHF. CDR3 DNA: TGTGCCAGCAGAGAGGACAGGCAGGGTTCACCCCTCCACTTT.

The chain joins TRBV6-2 or TRBV6-3 to TRBJ2-3, with TRBD2 matching over 8 bases. From germline, CDR1 is MNHEY and CDR2 SVGEGT. The CDR3 sequence is 16 residues long. V was pared by 6 bases and J by 0 bases, with 8 bases of the junction left unmatched. The CDR3 protein is CASSSTGGGSTDTQYF. The CDR3, as DNA: TGTGCCAGCAGCTCCACCGGGGGGGGGAGCACAGATACGCAGTATTTT.

The chain uses TRBV3-1 (or the pseudogene TRBV3-2) and TRBJ2-3, with 7 positions matching TRBD1. Per germline, CDR1 LGHDT and CDR2 YNNKEL (reference sequence). The CDR3 sequence is 14 residues long. The trim removed 6 bases at V and 5 bases at J, leaving 8 bases unmatched. CDR3 loop: CASSPGGDLDTQYF. The CDR3, as DNA: TGTGCCAGCAGTCCAGGGGGTGATTTAGATACGCAGTATTTT.

The V and J genes are TRBV11-2 and TRBJ2-1; tentative D call: TRBD1 (6 bases). The V end lost 2 bases, the J end lost 10 bases, and 15 bases lay between the germline ends. The germline V gene has CDR1 SGHAT and CDR2 FQNNGV. There are 14 residues in the CDR3. The CDR3 coding sequence is TGTGCCAGCAGCTTACAATACAGGGAATACGAGCAGTTCTTC. Its translation: CASSLQYREYEQFF.

The chain carries TRBV4-2 and TRBJ1-5, with D unclear. This CDR3 spans 13 amino acids. Germline CDR1 LGHNA, CDR2 YNFKEQ. Trimming removed 0 bases from V and 7 bases from J, with 7 bases in between. CDR3 sequence reads: CASSQDRAQPQHF. The CDR3 bases are TGTGCCAGCAGCCAAGATCGGGCGCAGCCCCAGCATTTT.

The chain joins TRBV5-1 to TRBJ2-1, with D perhaps matching TRBD1 (6 bases). Looked up from germline, CDR1 is SGHRS and CDR2 is YFSETQ. Trimming pared 2 bases from V and 0 bases from J, leaving 12 bases between. This CDR3 has 16 residues. CDR3 loop: CASSLFKGVSYNEQFF. CDR3 nucleotides: TGCGCCAGCAGCTTATTTAAGGGGGTCTCCTACAATGAGCAGTTCTTC.

The chain couples TRBV27 to TRBJ2-5; D is ambiguous. Germline V gives CDR1 MNHEY, CDR2 SMNVEV (reference sequence). V lost 3 bases to trimming and J lost 1 base, with 9 bases between them. The CDR3 spans 14 residues. The CDR3 loop reads CASSFIGSQETQYF. Here the CDR3 DNA reads TGTGCCAGCAGTTTTATCGGCTCCCAAGAGACCCAGTACTTC.

J is TRBJ1-6 and V is TRBV13, with unresolved D. Germline loops: CDR1 PRHDT, CDR2 FYEKMQ (reference sequence). The V gene lost 5 bases and the J gene lost 8 bases, with 10 bases spanning the gap. The CDR3 runs to 13 residues. CDR3 sequence (DNA): TGTGCCAGCAGCGCCGCCGGGGATTCACCCCTCCACTTT. Translation: CASSAAGDSPLHF.

The chain uses TRBV7-9 and TRBJ1-5; D is possibly TRBD1 (5 bases). CDR1 is SEHNR, CDR2 FQNEAQ, per germline (reference sequence). V dropped 5 bases and J dropped 0 bases, with 14 bases sitting between them. The CDR3 loop spans 16 amino acids. CDR3 coding DNA: TGTGCCAGCAGCCCCGCGGCGGGGGGTAGCAATCAGCCCCAGCATTTT. Protein product: CASSPAAGGSNQPQHF.

V gene TRBV27 combines with J gene TRBJ1-5, with D unclear. This CDR3 is built from 15 residues. V was trimmed by 2 bases and J by 1 base, leaving 9 bases between them. In germline, CDR1 is MNHEY, CDR2 SMNVEV (reference sequence). CDR3 DNA: TGTGCCAGCAGTTTAGCCGTGGGGAGCAATCAGCCCCAGCATTTT. Translated: CASSLAVGSNQPQHF.

This rearrangement joins TRBV29-1 to TRBJ2-1; 8 bases are shared with TRBD1. V lost 6 bases to trimming and J lost 15 bases; unmatched junction nucleotides: 10. Germline V gives CDR1 SQVTM, CDR2 ANQGSEA. There are 11 residues in the CDR3. CDR3 in amino acids: CSVAPGQARFF. CDR3 coding DNA: TGCAGCGTCGCCCCGGGACAGGCGAGGTTCTTC.

The gene calls are TRBV4-1 and TRBJ1-1; possibly TRBD1 for D (6 bases). The V end was cut by 0 bases, the J end by 0 bases, with 14 bases between. The CDR3 length is 17 residues. Germline CDR1 MGHRA, CDR2 YSYEKL. The DNA of the CDR3 is TGCGCCAGCAGCCAAGAGAGGGGGGCCGGGGTGAACACTGAAGCTTTCTTT. Its translation: CASSQERGAGVNTEAFF.

This clone was recorded only once. The chain employs TRBV7-2 and TRBJ1-2; the match to TRBD1 covers 11 bases. The CDR3 sequence is 16 residues long. Germline-derived CDR1 and CDR2 are SGHTA and FQGNSA. After removal of 4 bases from V and 2 bases from J, the junction contained 6 bases not matched to a gene. The DNA of the CDR3 is TGTGCCAGCAGCTACGATGGACAGGGGGCGAACTATGGCTACACCTTC. Protein product: CASSYDGQGANYGYTF.

The V call is TRBV5-4, the J call TRBJ2-5; 10 bases are shared with TRBD2. Germline V lookup: CDR1 SGHNT, CDR2 YYREEE (reference sequence). V shed 4 bases and J 4 bases; nucleotides not matched to a gene: 7. This CDR3 has 15 residues. The CDR3 spells CASSPSLAGVETQYF. The CDR3 DNA reads TGTGCCAGCAGCCCGTCCCTAGCGGGGGTAGAGACCCAGTACTTC.

The rearrangement links TRBV7-9 to TRBJ2-1; TRBD2 matches 10 bases. Germline CDR1 reads SEHNR; CDR2 reads FQNEAQ (reference sequence). V lost 5 bases to trimming and J lost 6 bases; unmatched junction nucleotides: 10. There are 16 residues in the CDR3. Here the CDR3 reads CASSLRVASGSNEQFF. As DNA, the CDR3 is TGTGCCAGCAGCCTTCGTGTCGCTAGCGGGAGCAATGAGCAGTTCTTC.

The chain has TRBV7-8 and TRBJ1-4, with D perhaps matching TRBD1 (6 bases). The CDR3 runs 14 residues. V lost 1 base to trimming and J lost 7 bases, with 10 bases between them. Germline V gene data show CDR1 as SGHVS and CDR2 as FQNEAQ. The CDR3, as DNA: TGTGCCAGCAGCTTAGGGACAGCCTCTGAAAAACTGTTTTTT. This encodes CASSLGTASEKLFF.

This clone was counted between two and nine times. This CDR3 is CASSGSMGSGNTIYF. CDR3 DNA sequence: TGTGCCAGCAGCGGTTCGATGGGTAGTGGAAACACCATATATTTT. V and J are TRBV11-2 and TRBJ1-3, with D unresolved. There are 15 residues in the CDR3. V was pared by 5 bases and J by 3 bases, with 14 bases between. The germline V gene has CDR1 SGHAT and CDR2 FQNNGV.

The gene calls are TRBV19 and TRBJ2-3; the match to TRBD2 covers 13 bases. Looked up from germline, CDR1 is LNHDA and CDR2 is SQIVND (reference sequence). Unmatched junction bases numbered 8, after V lost 5 bases and J lost 0 bases. The CDR3 contains 18 residues. The CDR3: CASSGGLAGAPSTDTQYF. The CDR3, as DNA: TGTGCCAGTAGTGGCGGACTAGCGGGGGCCCCTAGCACAGATACGCAGTATTTT.

In DNA, the CDR3 is TGTGCCAGCAGCTTAACGTGGCTAGCGGGGGGGCCGACAGATACGCAGTATTTT. Its translation: CASSLTWLAGGPTDTQYF. This sequence joins TRBV7-3 and TRBJ2-3; 12 bases map to TRBD2. The V segment lost 0 bases and the J segment 3 bases; nucleotides outside the gene matches: 7. The CDR3 sequence is 18 residues long. Germline CDR1 and CDR2: SGHTA and FQGTGA.

The CDR3 DNA follows: TGTGCCACCAGCCTACCTTACAATGAGCAGTTCTTC. Its translation is CATSLPYNEQFF. The genes are TRBV15 and TRBJ2-1; D call uncertain. The CDR3 consists of 12 residues. V dropped 5 bases and J dropped 4 bases, with 6 bases sitting between them. Germline lookup yields CDR1 LNHNV and CDR2 YYDKDF (reference sequence).

This clone has only one observation. CDR3 loop: CASSPPDRASNSPLHF. The CDR3 bases are TGTGCCAGCTCACCACCGGACAGGGCGAGTAATTCACCCCTCCACTTT. The rearrangement uses TRBV18 and TRBJ1-6, with TRBD1 identical over 8 bases. This CDR3 is built from 16 residues. The junction had 4 bases not matched to a gene; V was cut back by 0 bases and J by 6 bases. Germline CDR1 is KGHSH and CDR2 is LQKENI.

The chain links TRBV11-2 to TRBJ2-6; D might be TRBD1 (5 bases). The CDR3 spans 16 residues. The V gene's germline CDR1 is SGHAT and CDR2 FQNNGV. Trimming removed 4 bases at V and 0 bases at J, with 10 bases between. This CDR3 reads CASSWTMSSGANVLTF. The CDR3 bases are TGTGCCAGCAGCTGGACAATGAGCTCTGGGGCCAACGTCCTGACTTTC. Full variable domain (missing parts from reference TRBV11-2 and TRBJ2-6): EAGVAQSPRYKIIEKRQSVAFWCNPISGHATLYWYQQILGQGPKLLIQFQNNGVVDDSQLPKDRFSAERLKGVDSTLKIQPAKLEDSAVYLCASSWTMSSGANVLTFGAGSRLTVL.

This clone was picked up one time. V usage is TRBV5-1 and J usage is TRBJ1-4, with 8 bases identical to TRBD1. The CDR3 runs 15 residues. V lost 1 base to trimming and J lost 7 bases; unmatched junction nucleotides: 6. Germline-derived CDR1 and CDR2 are SGHRS and YFSETQ. The CDR3 protein is CASSLKDREGEKLFF. The CDR3 DNA reads TGCGCCAGCAGCTTGAAGGACAGGGAGGGTGAAAAACTGTTTTTT.